The clone carrying this T cell receptor (beta chain) was counted at least ten times. Its target is not known. This sample stems from a study of T-cell reconstitution after alpha-beta-depleted transplantation in children. Study conclusions and caveats: Reported findings indicate that, about two months after transplant, alpha-beta T cells came from several hundred expanded clones, which were derived from non-depleted graft cells. Surviving recipient T cells and intrathymic progenitors accounted for some patients' high TCRbeta diversity at day 60. One year after transplant, T-cell counts and diversity came mostly from newly produced T cells.

CDR1 SGHTA and CDR2 FQGNSA come from the germline V gene. CDR3 length: 15 residues. Trimming took 4 bases from V and 3 from J, leaving 16 bases between them. Unique molecular identifiers were built into the TCRbeta library. Via MiXCR, TCRdb re-called the PCR reads, giving one row per CDR3 protein. The repertoire holds some 300,000 distinct CDR3 sequences, around 10% seen once, with approximately 7% in the top ten. This sequence originates from a boy less than two years old with acute myeloid leukemia, due to receive a stem cell transplant. The V call is TRBV7-2, the J call TRBJ2-7, with D perhaps matching TRBD1 or TRBD2 (6 bases each). Source: PBMCs, taken before TCRalphabeta/CD19-depleted stem cell transplant. CDR3 loop: CASSSQGRGGYEQYF. In DNA, the CDR3 is TGTGCCAGCAGCTCCCAGGGCAGGGGAGGCTACGAGCAGTACTTC.